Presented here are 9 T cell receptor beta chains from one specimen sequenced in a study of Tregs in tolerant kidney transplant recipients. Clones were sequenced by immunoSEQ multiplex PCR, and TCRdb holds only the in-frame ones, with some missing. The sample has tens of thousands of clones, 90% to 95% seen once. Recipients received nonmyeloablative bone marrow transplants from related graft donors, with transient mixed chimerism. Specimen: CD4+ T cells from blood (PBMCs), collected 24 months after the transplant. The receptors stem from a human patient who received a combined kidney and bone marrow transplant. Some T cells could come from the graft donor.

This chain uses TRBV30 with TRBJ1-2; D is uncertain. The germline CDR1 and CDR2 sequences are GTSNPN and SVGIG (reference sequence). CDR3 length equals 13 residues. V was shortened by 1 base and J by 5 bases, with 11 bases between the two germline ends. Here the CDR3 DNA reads TGTGCCTGGAGTGGCCGGAGATCGTATGGCTACACCTTC. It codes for CAWSGRRSYGYTF. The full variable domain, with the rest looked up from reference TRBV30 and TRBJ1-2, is SQTIHQWPATLVQPVGSPLSLECTVEGTSNPNLYWYRQAAGRGLQLLFYSVGIGQISSEVPQNLSASRPQDRQFILSSKKLLLSDSGFYLCAWSGRRSYGYTFGSGTRLTVV.

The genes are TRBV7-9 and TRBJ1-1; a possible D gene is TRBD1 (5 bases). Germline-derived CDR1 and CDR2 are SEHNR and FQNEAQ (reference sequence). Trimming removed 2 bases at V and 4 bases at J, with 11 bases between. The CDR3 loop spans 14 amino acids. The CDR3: CASSLRRGVTEAFF. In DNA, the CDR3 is TGTGCCAGCAGCTTAAGGCGGGGGGTCACTGAAGCTTTCTTT.

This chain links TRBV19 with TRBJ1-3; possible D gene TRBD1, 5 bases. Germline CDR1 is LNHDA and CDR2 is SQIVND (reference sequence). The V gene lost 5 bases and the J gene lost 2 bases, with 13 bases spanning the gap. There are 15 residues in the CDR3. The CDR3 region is CASSVQANAGNTIYF. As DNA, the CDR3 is TGTGCCAGTAGTGTACAGGCTAATGCTGGAAACACCATATATTTT.

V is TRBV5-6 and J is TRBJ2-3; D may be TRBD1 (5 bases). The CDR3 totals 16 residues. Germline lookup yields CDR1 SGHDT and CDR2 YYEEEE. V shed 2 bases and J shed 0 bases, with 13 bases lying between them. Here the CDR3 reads CASSFTGRASTDTQYF. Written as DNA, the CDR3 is TGTGCCAGCAGCTTCACCGGCAGGGCAAGCACAGATACGCAGTATTTT. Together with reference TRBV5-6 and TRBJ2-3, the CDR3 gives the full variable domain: DAGVTQSPTHLIKTRGQQVTLRCSPKSGHDTVSWYQQALGQGPQFIFQYYEEEERQRGNFPDRFSGHQFPNYSSELNVNALLLGDSALYLCASSFTGRASTDTQYFGPGTRLTVL.

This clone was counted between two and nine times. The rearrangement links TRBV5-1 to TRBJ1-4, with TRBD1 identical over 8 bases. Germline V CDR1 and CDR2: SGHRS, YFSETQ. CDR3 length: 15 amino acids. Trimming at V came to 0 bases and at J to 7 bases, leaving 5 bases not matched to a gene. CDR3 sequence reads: CASSLADRDTEKLFF. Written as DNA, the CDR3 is TGCGCCAGCAGCTTGGCGGACAGGGATACTGAAAAACTGTTTTTT.

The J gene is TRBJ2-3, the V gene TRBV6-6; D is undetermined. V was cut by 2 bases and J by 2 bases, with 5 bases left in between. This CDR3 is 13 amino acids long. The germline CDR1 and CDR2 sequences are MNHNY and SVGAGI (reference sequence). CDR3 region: CASSYHFTDTQYF. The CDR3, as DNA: TGTGCCAGCAGTTACCATTTCACAGATACGCAGTATTTT.

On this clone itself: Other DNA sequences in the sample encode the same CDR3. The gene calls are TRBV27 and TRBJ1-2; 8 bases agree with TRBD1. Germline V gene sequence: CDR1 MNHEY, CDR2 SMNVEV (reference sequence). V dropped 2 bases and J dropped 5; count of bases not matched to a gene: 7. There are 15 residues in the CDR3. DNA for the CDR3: TGTGCCAGCAGTTTAACAGGGGGGCCTGGGTATGGCTACACCTTC. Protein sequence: CASSLTGGPGYGYTF.

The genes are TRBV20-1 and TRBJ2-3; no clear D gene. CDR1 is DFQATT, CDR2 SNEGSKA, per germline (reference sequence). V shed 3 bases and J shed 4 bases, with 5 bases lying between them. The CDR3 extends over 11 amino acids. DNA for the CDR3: TGCAGTGCTAGTAGAGCAGATACGCAGTATTTT. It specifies CSASRADTQYF.

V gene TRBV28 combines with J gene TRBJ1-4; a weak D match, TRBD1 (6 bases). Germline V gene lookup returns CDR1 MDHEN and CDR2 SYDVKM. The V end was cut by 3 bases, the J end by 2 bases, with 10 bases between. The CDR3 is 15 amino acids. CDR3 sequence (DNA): TGTGCCAGCAGTTTTGTCAGGGGCACTAATGAAAAACTGTTTTTT. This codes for CASSFVRGTNEKLFF.